These T cell receptor beta chains were read from a single sample in a study of PD-1 blockade in classical Hodgkin lymphoma. TCRdb's table, derived via immunoSEQ multiplex PCR, lists solely in-frame clones and lacks some. The sample contains some 28,000 clones, 75% to 90% of which appear only once. The sample consisted of peripheral blood mononuclear cells (PBMCs), taken before the second cycle of nivolumab. The receptor source for this set is a human donor with classical Hodgkin lymphoma. Both conserved end residues are part of each CDR3. Fields, in order: J gene, V gene, CDR3 protein.

J gene: TRBJ1-1
V gene: TRBV7-8
CDR3 protein: CASSLARGHPEAFF

J gene: TRBJ1-4
V gene: TRBV28
CDR3 protein: CASSLRAGTGPEKLFF

J gene: TRBJ1-1
V gene: TRBV5-4
CDR3 protein: CASSLGLDRAEAFF

J gene: TRBJ2-7
V gene: TRBV4-2
CDR3 protein: CASSRDRVVYEQYF

J gene: TRBJ2-1
V gene: TRBV28
CDR3 protein: CASSPSPGGGESGSYNEQFF

J gene: TRBJ1-2
V gene: TRBV18
CDR3 protein: CASSFEANYGYTF

J gene: TRBJ2-5
V gene: TRBV19
CDR3 protein: CASSTLPPFQETQYF

J gene: TRBJ2-2
V gene: TRBV10-3
CDR3 protein: CAISLDRGPGGLFF

J gene: TRBJ2-7
V gene: TRBV5-5
CDR3 protein: CASSQLRYSSGSLHYEQYF

J gene: TRBJ1-1
V gene: TRBV5-4
CDR3 protein: CASSPEGGRGTEAFF

J gene: TRBJ1-5
V gene: TRBV6-5
CDR3 protein: CASSYFQGQPQHF

J gene: TRBJ2-3
V gene: TRBV5-1
CDR3 protein: CASKSQTGWGDTQYF